Below are 21 T cell receptor beta chains sequenced from a single sample in a study of blood T cell repertoires in COVID-19. This table comes from immunoSEQ multiplex PCR, and its TCRdb copy is limited to in-frame clones, with some not included. The data hold about 21,000 clones, with 70% to 90% observed a single time. Sequenced material: peripheral blood. The source of these receptors is a human donor with active COVID-19. The donor label of this sample is uncertain.

The chain links TRBV7-9 to TRBJ2-5; D is perhaps TRBD2 (6 bases). With 5 bases removed from V and 5 bases from J, the gap between germline ends came to 12 bases. Germline V lookup: CDR1 SEHNR, CDR2 FQNEAQ (reference sequence). The CDR3 extends over 13 amino acids. The CDR3 DNA is TGTGCCAGCAGCCCGGGAGTAGGGGAGACCCAGTACTTC. This codes for CASSPGVGETQYF.

The rearrangement joins TRBV12-3 or TRBV12-4 to TRBJ2-3; D is possibly TRBD2 (5 bases). V was trimmed by 8 bases and J by 4 bases, leaving 13 bases between them. The CDR3 covers 13 residues. As DNA, the CDR3 is TGTGCCAGCTCGGCCCGGGGAGCAGATACGCAGTATTTT. It codes for CASSARGADTQYF.

The chain links TRBV6-5 to TRBJ1-5, with D perhaps matching TRBD1 (6 bases). Trimming cost V 7 bases and J 5 bases, with 12 bases left between them. Germline values: CDR1 MNHEY, CDR2 SVGAGI. This CDR3 is 13 amino acids long. The CDR3 nucleotides read TGTGCCAGCACCTCAGGGGAATATCAGCCCCAGCATTTT. Its protein product is CASTSGEYQPQHF.

The rearrangement uses TRBV28 and TRBJ2-1; D gene uncertain. The CDR3 extends over 13 amino acids. The germline CDR1 and CDR2 sequences are MDHEN and SYDVKM. Deletions cut 1 base from V and 7 bases from J, with 8 bases between. In DNA form, the CDR3 reads TGTGCCAGCAGTTTATCCAAGCCGAATGAGCAGTTCTTC. Amino acid sequence: CASSLSKPNEQFF.

This clone was found a few times. The V and J genes are TRBV27 and TRBJ2-3, with D possibly being TRBD1 (6 bases). Per germline, CDR1 MNHEY and CDR2 SMNVEV (reference sequence). V lost 1 base, J lost 5 bases, and 13 bases lay in between. The CDR3 is 15 amino acids. Here the CDR3 DNA reads TGTGCCAGCAGTTTATGGGGGCTGAGACGAGATACGCAGTATTTT. It yields the protein CASSLWGLRRDTQYF.

The chain uses TRBV5-1 and TRBJ2-3; D is unclear. V lost 0 bases, J lost 6 bases, and 5 bases lay in between. Germline V gene sequence: CDR1 SGHRS, CDR2 YFSETQ. This CDR3 region has 12 residues. The CDR3 loop reads CASSLEQDTQYF. The DNA for the CDR3 is TGCGCCAGCAGCTTGGAACAGGATACGCAGTATTTT.

J is TRBJ2-5 and V is TRBV5-6; TRBD1 aligns across 8 bases. CDR1 is SGHDT and CDR2 is YYEEEE in the germline V gene. The CDR3 consists of 15 residues. Trimming took 4 bases from V and 10 from J; bases not matched to a gene: 15. CDR3: CASSIRAGTGADQYF. Here the CDR3 DNA reads TGTGCCAGCAGCATTCGGGCGGGGACAGGAGCGGACCAGTACTTC. Based on the CDR3 plus reference TRBV5-6 and TRBJ2-5, the full variable domain is DAGVTQSPTHLIKTRGQQVTLRCSPKSGHDTVSWYQQALGQGPQFIFQYYEEEERQRGNFPDRFSGHQFPNYSSELNVNALLLGDSALYLCASSIRAGTGADQYFGPGTRLLVL.

This chain joins TRBV7-8 and TRBJ2-1; tentative D call: TRBD2 (6 bases). V was cut by 2 bases and J by 2 bases, with 16 bases left in between. This CDR3 has 17 amino acids. Germline CDR1 SGHVS, CDR2 FQNEAQ. The CDR3 DNA reads as TGTGCCAGCAGCTTAATCTCGGCTAGCGAGCCCTACAATGAGCAGTTCTTC. It specifies CASSLISASEPYNEQFF.

The chain is built from TRBV6-1 and TRBJ1-5; D unresolved. Germline V gene data show CDR1 as MNHNS and CDR2 as SASEGT. The ends were cut back, 3 bases at V and 0 bases at J, with 6 bases in the middle. The CDR3 contains 14 residues. The CDR3 here is CASSDRGSNQPQHF. The CDR3 DNA follows: TGTGCCAGCAGTGACCGGGGTAGCAATCAGCCCCAGCATTTT.

This chain uses TRBV30 with TRBJ2-1, with 8 positions matching TRBD2. CDR3 length: 14 amino acids. Germline V lookup: CDR1 GTSNPN, CDR2 SVGIG (reference sequence). Losses at the gene ends were 5 bases for V and 2 bases for J; bases not matched to a gene: 5. The chain's CDR3 is CAWASGSPYNEQFF. The CDR3 DNA reads as TGTGCCTGGGCCAGCGGGAGCCCCTACAATGAGCAGTTCTTC.

The rearrangement uses TRBV6-1 and TRBJ2-5; a possible D gene is TRBD2 (6 bases). The length of the CDR3 is 16 residues. V was pared by 2 bases and J by 1 base, with 14 bases between. In germline, CDR1 is MNHNS, CDR2 SASEGT. CDR3 sequence (DNA): TGTGCCAGCAGTGAACTTCTGGGGGACTCCCAAGAGACCCAGTACTTC. Protein: CASSELLGDSQETQYF.

The rearrangement links TRBV3-1 (or the pseudogene TRBV3-2) to TRBJ1-3; the D is unclear. The CDR3 covers 13 residues. Trimming left V 4 bases short and J 8 bases short, with 12 bases between. Germline V gene lookup returns CDR1 LGHDT and CDR2 YNNKEL (reference sequence). The chain's CDR3 is CASSLGRRDTIYF. CDR3 DNA sequence: TGTGCCAGCAGCCTAGGCCGGAGGGACACCATATATTTT.

The CDR3 DNA sequence: TGTGCCAGCAGCTTGCTTACAGCCACTGAAGCTTTCTTT. Encoded protein: CASSLLTATEAFF. V gene TRBV5-5 combines with J gene TRBJ1-1; D remains ambiguous. V lost 1 base and J 4 bases, leaving 8 bases between the germline ends. This CDR3 is 13 amino acids long. Germline CDR1 and CDR2: SGHKS and YYEKEE (reference sequence).

This sequence joins TRBV5-5 and TRBJ1-5; D not certain. The V and J ends lost 4 bases and 9 bases respectively, with 11 bases between them. CDR3 length: 12 amino acids. Looked up from germline, CDR1 is SGHKS and CDR2 is YYEKEE (reference sequence). The CDR3 DNA follows: TGTGCCAGCAGCCTCTACTCTGGGCCCCAGCATTTT. The encoded protein is CASSLYSGPQHF.

This clone has only one observation. V and J are TRBV18 and TRBJ2-5; D is possibly TRBD2 (5 bases). V lost 5 bases and J 5 bases, leaving 12 bases between the germline ends. Per the germline V gene, CDR1 is KGHSH and CDR2 is LQKENI. This CDR3 comprises 13 residues. CDR3: CASSTPPGETQYF. DNA for the CDR3: TGTGCCAGCTCAACCCCCCCGGGGGAGACCCAGTACTTC.

The V call is TRBV11-1, the J call TRBJ1-1; TRBD1 is a possible D gene (5 bases). Trimming stripped 3 bases from V and 2 bases from J, with 7 bases between. The CDR3 loop spans 13 amino acids. Germline assignment: CDR1 SGHAT and CDR2 FQDESV (reference sequence). As DNA, the CDR3 is TGTGCCAGCAGCTTCGGGGGAAACACTGAAGCTTTCTTT. It is translated as CASSFGGNTEAFF.

The chain combines TRBV2 with TRBJ1-2; D not certain. Trimming removed 5 bases from V and 7 bases from J, with 11 bases in between. Germline CDR1 reads SNHLY; CDR2 reads FYNNEI. The CDR3 runs 12 residues. The DNA for the CDR3 is TGTGCCAGCAGTCTAGGGCGGGGTGGCTACACCTTC. It codes for CASSLGRGGYTF.

The rearrangement uses TRBV11-1 and TRBJ2-7; perhaps TRBD1 as D (6 bases). CDR1 and CDR2 (germline): SGHAT, FQDESV (reference sequence). The CDR3 runs 15 residues. V dropped 5 bases and J dropped 3 bases, with 17 bases sitting between them. In nucleotides, the CDR3 is TGTGCCAGCAGCCGCGACGACAAGGACAGCTACGAGCAGTACTTC. As protein: CASSRDDKDSYEQYF.

The chain employs TRBV9 and TRBJ2-3; TRBD2 agrees at 8 bases. Trimming took 3 bases from V and 2 from J; bases not matched to a gene: 14. Germline loops: CDR1 SGDLS, CDR2 YYNGEE. The CDR3 spans 18 residues. The CDR3 DNA reads TGTGCCAGCAGCGCTCGTTCTGGGCTAGCGGGCCTCACAGATACGCAGTATTTT. Protein sequence: CASSARSGLAGLTDTQYF. Full variable domain (rest looked up from reference TRBV9 and TRBJ2-3): DSGVTQTPKHLITATGQRVTLRCSPRSGDLSVYWYQQSLDQGLQFLIQYYNGEERAKGNILERFSAQQFPDLHSELNLSSLELGDSALYFCASSARSGLAGLTDTQYFGPGTRLTVL.

This rearrangement joins TRBV13 to TRBJ2-7, with 7 nucleotides matching TRBD1. V lost 5 bases, J lost 2 bases, and 6 bases stayed unmatched. The CDR3 totals 14 residues. CDR1 is PRHDT, CDR2 FYEKMQ, per germline (reference sequence). CDR3: CASSLRDSTYEQYF. CDR3 coding DNA: TGTGCCAGCAGCCTCCGGGACAGTACCTACGAGCAGTACTTC.

The chain has TRBV5-1 and TRBJ2-1, with 12 bases that match TRBD2. The CDR3 is made up of 17 amino acids. Germline trimming cut 0 bases from V and 8 bases from J; bases unmatched to any gene: 9. CDR1 and CDR2 from the germline V gene are SGHRS and YFSETQ. The CDR3 loop reads CASSLGPTSGSFDEQFF. The CDR3, as DNA: TGCGCCAGCAGCTTGGGGCCGACTAGCGGGAGTTTCGATGAGCAGTTCTTC.